This T cell receptor (beta chain) was profiled in a study of control samples from healthy donors and cancer patients. V lost 3 bases and J lost 5; bases outside the gene matches: 4. There are 13 residues in the CDR3. Germline assignment: CDR1 SEHNR and CDR2 FQNEAQ (reference sequence). Clones were read by immunoSEQ multiplex PCR, and TCRdb kept only the in-frame ones, dropping some. The sample contains about 130,000 clones, more than 85% of which appear only once. The rearrangement links TRBV7-9 to TRBJ2-7, with 7 positions matching TRBD1. The clonotype was recovered from a man between 18 and 35 years old in good health. Material: blood. Here the CDR3 reads CASSLTGFHEQYF. The CDR3 nucleotides read TGTGCCAGCAGCTTGACAGGGTTCCACGAGCAGTACTTC.